The 19 T cell receptor beta chains listed next were all sequenced from one sample in a study of regulatory T cells in long-lasting Graves disease (dated by TCRdb to about 2021). The time point label here, explained by the study, means: newly diagnosed GD, antithyroid drugs for less than 3 months. For both TCR sequencing and RNA sequencing, RNA was extracted from PBMCs using TRIzol. Libraries were prepared through multiplex PCR. For sequencing, an Illumina HiSeq 4000 was employed. To build TCR beta libraries, CDR3 regions were amplified by Arm-PCR using iRepertoire HTBI primers. TCRdb's own reprocessing of the public reads used fastp at Q25 and MiXCR and kept productive beta chains. All rows with the same CDR3 protein become a single entry with the most common DNA and genes. The sample table shows about 470,000 distinct CDR3 sequences, and 14% to 15% are seen once. Around 17% of the sample is taken by the ten largest.

Separately, the same data were catalogued under a study of T cells in Graves' hyperthyroidism and ophthalmopathy.

The sequenced sample was peripheral blood mononuclear cells (PBMCs), obtained at new diagnosis, from a patient treated with antithyroid drugs. These receptors were collected from a woman in her 30s with Graves disease. Donor details come from another sample of the same person, matched by shared clones.

As for this clonotype: Since a far larger clone is one base different, this is likely a read error. This CDR3 is missing its conserved last phenylalanine or tryptophan, likely due to a read error. V is TRBV13 and J is TRBJ2-7; 7 bases are shared with TRBD1. The CDR3 is 14 amino acids. The V and J ends lost 4 bases and 2 bases, in that order; junction bases with no gene match: 5. Germline CDR1 is PRHDT and CDR2 is FYEKMQ (reference sequence). The CDR3 here is CASSSRDRTYEQYL. CDR3 sequence (DNA): TGTGCCAGCAGCTCACGGGACAGAACCTACGAGCAGTACCTC.

This clonotype has a count of ten or more. The chain carries TRBV7-9 and TRBJ2-1; 13 positions match TRBD2. CDR1 is SEHNR and CDR2 is FQNEAQ in the germline V gene (reference sequence). The CDR3 is 18 residues long. Trimming took 5 bases from V and 1 from J; bases not matched to a gene: 8. The CDR3 DNA is TGTGCCAGCAGCCCACGGACTAGCGGGAGCCTTTCCTACAATGAGCAGTTCTTC. Translated: CASSPRTSGSLSYNEQFF.

This clonotype was counted a few times. The junction differs from germline at one of its ends, possibly a read error. The chain couples TRBV7-7 to TRBJ2-7; D unclear. Germline CDR1 is SSHAT and CDR2 is FNYEAQ (reference sequence). The CDR3 length is 13 residues. DNA of the CDR3: TGTGCTAGCAGCTATGGGGTTGAATACGAGCAGTACTTC. Its translation: CASSYGVEYEQYF.

This clonotype has ten or more counts. The chain couples TRBV7-9 to TRBJ2-7, with 8 bases matching TRBD2. J lost 4 bases, V lost 5 bases, and 22 bases had no gene match. In germline, CDR1 is SEHNR, CDR2 FQNEAQ (reference sequence). There are 19 residues in the CDR3. DNA for the CDR3: TGTGCCAGCAGCCCAGCGGGGGTACCTAGCGGGCGTCCCCGGTACGAGCAGTACTTC. The encoded protein is CASSPAGVPSGRPRYEQYF. Complete variable domain (other parts from reference TRBV7-9 and TRBJ2-7): DTGVSQNPRHKITKRGQNVTFRCDPISEHNRLYWYRQTLGQGPEFLTYFQNEAQLEKSRLLSDRFSAERPKGSFSTLEIQRTEQGDSAMYLCASSPAGVPSGRPRYEQYFGPGTRLTVT.

The chain combines TRBV14 with TRBJ2-7; D possibly uses TRBD1 or TRBD2 (5 bases each). Looked up from germline, CDR1 is SGHDN and CDR2 is FVKESK. Trimming removed 1 base from V and 3 bases from J, with 16 bases in between. CDR3 length: 16 amino acids. The CDR3 is CASSQGPGTDLYEQYF. The DNA of the CDR3 is TGTGCCAGCAGCCAAGGTCCCGGGACGGATCTCTACGAGCAGTACTTC.

V and J are TRBV6-5 and TRBJ2-7; D unclear. The CDR3 is made up of 11 amino acids. Per the germline V gene, CDR1 is MNHEY and CDR2 is SVGAGI. V gave up 2 bases and J gave up 7 bases, with 6 bases separating them. The CDR3 DNA sequence: TGTGCCAGCAGTTACGCACAAGAGCAGTACTTC. Its translation: CASSYAQEQYF.

This clonotype was observed once. This may stem from a read error, because a much larger clone lies one nucleotide away. V and J are TRBV2 and TRBJ1-3; no firm D call. Germline V gives CDR1 SNHLY, CDR2 FYNNEI. Trimming took off 6 bases at V and 3 bases at J, with 15 bases between the two ends. The CDR3 spans 15 residues. CDR3 region: CASSGRRVDGNTIYF. The CDR3, as DNA: TGTGCCAGCAGCGGGAGAAGGGTCGATGGAAACACCATATATTTT.

This clonotype was seen at least ten times. This chain joins TRBV20-1 and TRBJ2-3; 12 bases are shared with TRBD2. The CDR3 totals 14 residues. The germline V gene has CDR1 DFQATT and CDR2 SNEGSKA (reference sequence). V trimming: 2 bases; J trimming: 4 bases; junction bases outside the gene matches: 1. The CDR3 DNA is TGCAGTGCTAGAACTAGCGGGAGGCCAGATACGCAGTATTTT. It is translated as CSARTSGRPDTQYF.

This clonotype has at least ten counts. The J gene is TRBJ2-5, the V gene TRBV7-3; TRBD2 agrees at 16 bases. The J segment lost 5 bases and the V segment lost 2 bases, leaving 2 bases of the junction unmatched. Germline values: CDR1 SGHTA, CDR2 FQGTGA. The CDR3 sequence is 16 residues long. CDR3 region: CASSLSGLAGGETQYF. The CDR3 DNA reads TGTGCCAGCAGCTTATCGGGACTAGCGGGAGGGGAGACCCAGTACTTC.

The gene calls are TRBV4-1 and TRBJ2-5; the match to TRBD2 covers 8 bases. The V gene end was trimmed by 4 bases and the J gene end by 5 bases; junction bases not matched to a gene: 9. The CDR3 runs 15 residues. CDR1 is MGHRA and CDR2 is YSYEKL in the germline V gene. CDR3 DNA sequence: TGCGCCAGCAGCCTGACCGGGAGGGGGTGGGAGACCCAGTACTTC. This codes for CASSLTGRGWETQYF.

This clonotype was seen more than once but under ten times. The rearrangement links TRBV5-1 to TRBJ1-4, with 8 bases that match TRBD1. Germline CDR1 and CDR2: SGHRS and YFSETQ. This CDR3 has 14 amino acids. V dropped 3 bases and J dropped 8; count of bases not matched to a gene: 6. CDR3 in amino acids: CASSSDRVGEKLFF. In DNA form, the CDR3 reads TGCGCCAGCAGCTCGGACAGGGTAGGAGAAAAACTGTTTTTT.

In this sample, this clonotype turned up a few times. The chain has TRBV29-1 and TRBJ1-4; D gene ambiguous. V was clipped by 6 bases and J by 5 bases, with 16 bases between them. CDR3 length equals 14 residues. From germline, CDR1 is SQVTM and CDR2 ANQGSEA. As DNA, the CDR3 is TGCAGCGTCCTCCTCAGGATGCCGAATGAAAAACTGTTTTTT. It is translated as CSVLLRMPNEKLFF. The whole variable domain, remainder taken from reference TRBV29-1 and TRBJ1-4, is SAVISQKPSRDICQRGTSLTIQCQVDSQVTMMFWYRQQPGQSLTLIATANQGSEATYESGFVIDKFPISRPNLTFSTLTVSNMSPEDSSIYLCSVLLRMPNEKLFFGSGTQLSVL.

This clonotype was picked up many times. The chain uses TRBV28 and TRBJ2-4, with D maybe TRBD2 (6 bases). The CDR3 length is 17 residues. Between the trimmed V and J ends, which lost 2 bases and 1 base, there was a span of 15 bases. Germline V CDR1 and CDR2: MDHEN, SYDVKM. The DNA for the CDR3 is TGTGCCAGCAGTTTAGAGGCGGGGCGGTCGGCCAAAAACATTCAGTACTTC. It is translated as CASSLEAGRSAKNIQYF.

V gene TRBV6-1 combines with J gene TRBJ1-5; the match to TRBD1 covers 9 bases. CDR1 is MNHNS and CDR2 is SASEGT in the germline V gene. The length of the CDR3 is 19 residues. V lost 6 bases, J lost 0 bases, and 15 bases stayed unmatched. The CDR3 DNA follows: TGTGCCAGCAGCCACCTCCGGGACAGGGATTCTTATAGCAATCAGCCCCAGCATTTT. Translated, it gives CASSHLRDRDSYSNQPQHF.

This clonotype was observed at least ten times. The rearrangement uses TRBV24-1 and TRBJ2-3; D possibly matches TRBD1 or TRBD2 (5 bases each). This CDR3 contains 14 residues. The germline V gene has CDR1 KGHDR and CDR2 SFDVKD. Deletions cut 10 bases from V and 4 bases from J, with 17 bases between. CDR3 protein: CATTPIGDPDTQYF. For the CDR3, the DNA is TGTGCCACAACTCCCATCGGGGACCCAGATACGCAGTATTTT.

There are many counts of this clonotype. The CDR3 here is CSAKRGAGETQYF. Here the CDR3 DNA reads TGCAGTGCCAAGAGAGGGGCGGGCGAGACCCAGTACTTC. The chain links TRBV20-1 to TRBJ2-5; either TRBD1 or TRBD2 may fit D (5 bases each). With 6 bases removed from V and 5 bases from J, the gap between germline ends came to 16 bases. CDR3 length equals 13 residues. Germline CDR1 is DFQATT and CDR2 is SNEGSKA (reference sequence).

To note about this clonotype: The junction and the germline gene differ at one end; a read error may be behind it. This chain connects TRBV12-3 or TRBV12-4 to TRBJ2-6; either TRBD1 or TRBD2 may supply D (5 bases each). This CDR3 is 14 amino acids long. CDR3 region: CAISRDQGANVLTF. The CDR3 bases are TGTGCCATCAGTCGGGACCAAGGGGCCAACGTCCTGACTTTC.

V gene TRBV15 combines with J gene TRBJ2-1; D is unclear. Per the germline V gene, CDR1 is LNHNV and CDR2 is YYDKDF (reference sequence). The CDR3 runs 15 residues. The ends were cut back, 0 bases at V and 6 bases at J, with 12 bases in the middle. This chain's CDR3 is CATSRDRGSSNEQFF. DNA of the CDR3: TGTGCCACCAGCAGAGATCGCGGTTCCAGCAATGAGCAGTTCTTC.

This clonotype was seen many times. The chain has TRBV7-3 and TRBJ2-3; 14 nucleotides line up with TRBD2. Trimming took 4 bases from V and 3 from J; bases not matched to a gene: 6. The length of the CDR3 is 17 residues. The germline V gene has CDR1 SGHTA and CDR2 FQGTGA. The CDR3 sequence: CASSSGLAGVRTDTQYF. CDR3 bases: TGTGCCAGCAGCTCGGGACTAGCGGGAGTTAGGACAGATACGCAGTATTTT.